The sequence of this T cell receptor (beta chain) was determined in a study of CD8+CD57+ T cells in acquired aplastic anemia. Study in general: Average DNA yield from sorted CD4+ and CD8+ cells was 3.2 ug. The study, taken as a whole, reports: Found in both controls and patients were fewer than 35 CD8+ CDR3 sequences.

Note on this clonotype: Its matching antigen is unknown.

Profiles of TCR beta VDJ and CDR3 were generated from a genomic DNA template. TCRdb reprocessed the reads via MiXCR and lists one record per CDR3 protein. The table lists under 350,000 distinct CDR3 sequences, roughly 53% of them singletons. Previously, flow cytometry had revealed CD8+CD57+ cell expansion in the patients chosen for sequencing. The diagnosis in all patients was severe acquired aplastic anemia. The sequence was collected from a human donor with aplastic anemia. Input material: sorted CD4+, CD8+, or CD8+CD57+ T cells (not recorded which) from PBMCs.

CDR3 sequence reads: CSASTRGGGTDTQYF. As DNA, the CDR3 is TGCAGTGCTTCGACTAGAGGGGGCGGCACAGATACGCAGTATTTT. The chain carries TRBV20-1 and TRBJ2-3; the D gene is possibly TRBD1 (7 bases). This CDR3 has 15 residues. V was shortened by 5 bases and J by 1 base, with 16 bases between the two germline ends. CDR1 and CDR2 from the germline V gene are DFQATT and SNEGSKA (reference sequence).